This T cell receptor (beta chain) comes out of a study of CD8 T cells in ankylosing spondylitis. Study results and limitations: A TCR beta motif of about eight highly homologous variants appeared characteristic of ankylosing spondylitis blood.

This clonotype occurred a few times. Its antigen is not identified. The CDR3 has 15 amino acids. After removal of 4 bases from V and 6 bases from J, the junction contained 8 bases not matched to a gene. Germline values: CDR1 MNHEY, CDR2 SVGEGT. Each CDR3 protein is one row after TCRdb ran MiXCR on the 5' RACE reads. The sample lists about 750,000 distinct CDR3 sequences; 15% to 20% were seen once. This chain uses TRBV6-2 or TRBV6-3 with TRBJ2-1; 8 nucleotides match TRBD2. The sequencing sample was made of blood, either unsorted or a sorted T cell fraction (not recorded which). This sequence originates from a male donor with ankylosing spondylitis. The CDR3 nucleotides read TGTGCCAGCAGTTTGGTCGGGAGGGCCGGCAATGAGCAGTTCTTC. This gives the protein CASSLVGRAGNEQFF.